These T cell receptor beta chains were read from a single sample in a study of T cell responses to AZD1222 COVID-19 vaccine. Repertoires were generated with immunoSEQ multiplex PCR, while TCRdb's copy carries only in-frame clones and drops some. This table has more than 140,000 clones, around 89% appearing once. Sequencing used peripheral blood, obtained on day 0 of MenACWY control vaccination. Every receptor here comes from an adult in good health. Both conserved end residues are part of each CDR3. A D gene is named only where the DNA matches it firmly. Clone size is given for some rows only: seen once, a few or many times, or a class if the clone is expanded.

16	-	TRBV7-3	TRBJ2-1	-	CASSPGWVSSYNEQFF	TGTGCCAGCAGCCCGGGTTGGGTAAGCTCCTACAATGAGCAGTTCTTC
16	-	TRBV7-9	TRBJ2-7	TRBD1	CASSPATGTGAYEQYF	TGTGCCAGCAGCCCGGCTACCGGGACAGGGGCCTACGAGCAGTACTTC
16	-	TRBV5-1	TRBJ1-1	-	CASSSSTGRGGTEAFF	TGCGCCAGCAGCTCCTCAACAGGGAGGGGTGGCACTGAAGCTTTCTTT
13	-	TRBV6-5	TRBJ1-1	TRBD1	CATSGTVNTEAFF	TGTGCCACCTCTGGGACAGTTAACACTGAAGCTTTCTTT
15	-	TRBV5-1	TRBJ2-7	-	CASSLAAGSFYEQYF	TGCGCCAGCAGCTTGGCCGCCGGGTCCTTTTACGAGCAGTACTTC
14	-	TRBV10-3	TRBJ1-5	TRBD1	CAIRGQGADQPQHF	TGTGCCATCAGAGGACAGGGGGCCGATCAGCCCCAGCATTTT
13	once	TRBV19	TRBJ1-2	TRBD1	CASSVQGARGYTF	TGTGCCAGTAGTGTCCAGGGGGCGCGTGGCTACACCTTC
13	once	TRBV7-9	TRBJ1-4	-	CASSFLGQRKLFF	TGTGCCAGCAGCTTCCTTGGACAGAGGAAACTGTTTTTT
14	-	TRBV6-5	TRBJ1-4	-	CASSYSGTDEKLFF	TGTGCCAGCAGTTACTCCGGGACGGATGAAAAACTGTTTTTT
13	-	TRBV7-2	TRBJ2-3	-	CASSSHIGDTQYF	TGTGCCAGCAGCTCGCACATAGGAGATACGCAGTATTTT
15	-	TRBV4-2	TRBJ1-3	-	CASSQDRTSRNTIYF	TGTGCCAGCAGCCAAGACAGGACATCTCGAAACACCATATATTTT
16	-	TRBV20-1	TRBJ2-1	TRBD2	CSASQREGRTYNEQFF	TGCAGTGCTAGTCAGCGGGAGGGCCGGACCTACAATGAGCAGTTCTTC
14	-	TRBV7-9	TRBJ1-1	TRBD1	CASRPGQTNTEAFF	TGTGCCAGCAGACCGGGACAGACGAACACTGAAGCTTTCTTT